Below, 25 T cell receptor beta chains from the same sample are listed, as sequenced in a study of blood T cell repertoires in COVID-19. Measured with immunoSEQ multiplex PCR; TCRdb has only the in-frame clones, and not every one. The sample lists approximately 350,000 clones, 89% occurring once. The sequencing input was peripheral blood. The receptors were sampled from a man in his forties or fifties with acute or convalescent COVID-19.

This chain joins TRBV4-3 and TRBJ1-5; D gene unclear. The V gene lost 0 bases and the J gene lost 7 bases, with 16 bases spanning the gap. The CDR3 runs to 16 residues. CDR1 LGHNA and CDR2 YSLEER come from the germline V gene. CDR3 DNA sequence: TGCGCCAGCAGCCAAGAAAGATTCGGAGTTCGCCAGCCCCAGCATTTT. This translates into CASSQERFGVRQPQHF.

The gene calls are TRBV6-5 and TRBJ2-5; D call uncertain. This CDR3 contains 14 residues. Between the trimmed V and J ends, which lost 2 bases and 3 bases, there was a span of 10 bases. CDR1 and CDR2 (germline): MNHEY, SVGAGI. The CDR3 nucleotides are TGTGCCAGCAGTTACGATAGAGTGGAAGAGACCCAGTACTTC. Translation: CASSYDRVEETQYF.

This chain connects TRBV28 to TRBJ1-5, with 7 bases lining up with TRBD1. The V gene end was trimmed by 2 bases and the J gene end by 6 bases; junction bases not matched to a gene: 4. The CDR3 consists of 14 residues. Germline V gene lookup returns CDR1 MDHEN and CDR2 SYDVKM. The CDR3 sequence is CASSLSHRGQPQHF. For the CDR3, the DNA is TGTGCCAGCAGTTTAAGCCACAGGGGTCAGCCCCAGCATTTT. The full variable domain, with the rest looked up from reference TRBV28 and TRBJ1-5, is DVKVTQSSRYLVKRTGEKVFLECVQDMDHENMFWYRQDPGLGLRLIYFSYDVKMKEKGDIPEGYSVSREKKERFSLILESASTNQTSMYLCASSLSHRGQPQHFGDGTRLSIL.

The V gene is TRBV9, the J gene TRBJ2-3, with 9 bases lining up with TRBD2. Germline V lookup: CDR1 SGDLS, CDR2 YYNGEE. CDR3 length: 17 amino acids. V was pared by 4 bases and J by 2 bases, with 11 bases of the junction left unmatched. As DNA, the CDR3 is TGTGCCAGCAGCCATCATAGCGGGGGTCTTATCACAGATACGCAGTATTTT. This translates into CASSHHSGGLITDTQYF.

There are a few counts of this clone. V gene TRBV18 combines with J gene TRBJ2-3; D gene ambiguous. With 0 bases removed from V and 1 base from J, the gap between germline ends came to 8 bases. The CDR3 consists of 15 residues. Germline CDR1 reads KGHSH; CDR2 reads LQKENI. The CDR3 spells CASSPPVTGTDTQYF. The CDR3 DNA is TGTGCCAGCTCACCACCTGTAACAGGCACAGATACGCAGTATTTT. Full variable domain (outside the CDR3, taken from reference TRBV18 and TRBJ2-3): NAGVMQNPRHLVRRRGQEARLRCSPMKGHSHVYWYRQLPEEGLKFMVYLQKENIIDESGMPKERFSAEFPKEGPSILRIQQVVRGDSAAYFCASSPPVTGTDTQYFGPGTRLTVL.

The chain has TRBV4-1 and TRBJ1-5; 10 nucleotides line up with TRBD1. The CDR3 consists of 17 residues. CDR1 is MGHRA and CDR2 is YSYEKL in the germline V gene. V trimming: 3 bases; J trimming: 6 bases; junction bases outside the gene matches: 11. The CDR3 is CASSHPTGTGVRQPQHF. For the CDR3, the DNA is TGCGCCAGCAGCCATCCCACCGGGACAGGGGTTCGTCAGCCCCAGCATTTT.

The chain recombines TRBV5-1 with TRBJ2-7; D is ambiguous. Trimming shortened V by 0 bases and J by 2 bases, and 6 bases separated the two germline ends. The CDR3 is 13 amino acids. Germline V gene sequence: CDR1 SGHRS, CDR2 YFSETQ. CDR3 sequence (DNA): TGCGCCAGCAGCTTGGGACTCCCCTACGAGCAGTACTTC. This translates into CASSLGLPYEQYF.

The chain carries TRBV4-1 and TRBJ1-2, with 9 bases matching TRBD1. Germline values: CDR1 MGHRA, CDR2 YSYEKL. CDR3 length: 15 amino acids. Unmatched junction bases numbered 7, after V lost 2 bases and J lost 6 bases. CDR3: CASSQRAGTGNGYTF. The CDR3 DNA reads TGCGCCAGCAGCCAAAGGGCCGGGACAGGGAATGGCTACACCTTC.

In its sample, this clone was seen a few times. The chain carries TRBV12-3 or TRBV12-4 and TRBJ2-7; maybe TRBD2 (6 bases). The V end was cut by 3 bases, the J end by 3 bases, with 9 bases between. This CDR3 comprises 13 residues. CDR3 sequence (DNA): TGTGCCAGCAGTTTTGACGGGAGCTACGAGCAGTACTTC. As protein: CASSFDGSYEQYF.

The chain uses TRBV24-1 and TRBJ2-3; 9 bases line up with TRBD1. Germline assignment: CDR1 KGHDR and CDR2 SFDVKD. Trimming at V came to 8 bases and at J to 4 bases, leaving 18 bases not matched to a gene. The CDR3 sequence is 18 residues long. The CDR3 bases are TGTGCCACCACTTATCCCCGGGACAGGGCTCCACGGGCAGATACGCAGTATTTT. Protein product: CATTYPRDRAPRADTQYF.

This clone showed up just once. At one of its ends the junction is not consistent with the germline gene, which may arise from a read error. The genes are TRBV18 and TRBJ2-7; the D gene is possibly TRBD1 (5 bases). Germline V lookup: CDR1 KGHSH, CDR2 LQKENI. This CDR3 comprises 13 residues. The CDR3 sequence: CASSPNDSPEVRF. CDR3 coding DNA: TGTGCCAGCTCACCGAACGACAGTCCCGAAGTCCGCTTC.

The chain recombines TRBV5-5 with TRBJ1-2; D is ambiguous. The V end lost 4 bases, the J end lost 0 bases, and 16 bases lay between the germline ends. CDR1 and CDR2 from the germline V gene are SGHKS and YYEKEE (reference sequence). The CDR3 contains 16 residues. CDR3 loop: CASSPEGSVSNYGYTF. The CDR3 DNA sequence: TGTGCCAGCAGCCCGGAGGGAAGCGTGTCTAACTATGGCTACACCTTC.

The rearrangement joins TRBV28 to TRBJ2-5; 12 bases fit TRBD2. Trimming removed 4 bases from V and 1 base from J; junction bases left unmatched: 7. The germline CDR1 and CDR2 sequences are MDHEN and SYDVKM. This CDR3 comprises 17 residues. CDR3: CASSSPTSGGFQETQYF. The CDR3 nucleotides read TGTGCCAGCAGTTCGCCGACTAGCGGGGGCTTCCAAGAGACCCAGTACTTC. Drawing the rest from reference TRBV28 and TRBJ2-5, the complete variable domain is DVKVTQSSRYLVKRTGEKVFLECVQDMDHENMFWYRQDPGLGLRLIYFSYDVKMKEKGDIPEGYSVSREKKERFSLILESASTNQTSMYLCASSSPTSGGFQETQYFGPGTRLLVL.

The V call is TRBV5-1, the J call TRBJ2-1, with D perhaps matching TRBD1 (6 bases). The V gene's germline CDR1 is SGHRS and CDR2 YFSETQ. The CDR3 is 14 residues long. The V end was cut by 0 bases, the J end by 8 bases, with 12 bases between. CDR3 sequence (DNA): TGCGCCAGCAGCTTGGGTGCAGGGGTCGATGAGCAGTTCTTC. Translation: CASSLGAGVDEQFF.

The CDR3 DNA is TGCGCCAGCAGCTTGGATTTAGCGGGAGTAGGTGAGCAGTTCTTC. As protein: CASSLDLAGVGEQFF. The chain has TRBV5-1 and TRBJ2-1; 9 nucleotides line up with TRBD2. The CDR3 length is 15 residues. The junction had 7 bases not matched to a gene; V was cut back by 0 bases and J by 9 bases. Per the germline V gene, CDR1 is SGHRS and CDR2 is YFSETQ.

The gene calls are TRBV6-5 and TRBJ2-2; maybe TRBD1 (6 bases). Germline V gene data show CDR1 as MNHEY and CDR2 as SVGAGI. The CDR3 length is 15 residues. Trimming removed 2 bases from V and 4 bases from J, with 11 bases in between. CDR3 coding DNA: TGTGCCAGCAGTTACACACAGGGTAGCACCGGGGAGCTGTTTTTT. It yields the protein CASSYTQGSTGELFF.

V and J are TRBV18 and TRBJ1-2, with 9 bases lining up with TRBD1. CDR1 and CDR2 (germline): KGHSH, LQKENI. The CDR3 has 18 amino acids. V lost 3 bases to trimming and J lost 0 bases; unmatched junction nucleotides: 11. The CDR3 coding sequence is TGTGCCAGCTCACCGGAACGGACAGGGGTGATTTCTAACTATGGCTACACCTTC. Protein sequence: CASSPERTGVISNYGYTF. The whole variable domain, remainder taken from reference TRBV18 and TRBJ1-2, is NAGVMQNPRHLVRRRGQEARLRCSPMKGHSHVYWYRQLPEEGLKFMVYLQKENIIDESGMPKERFSAEFPKEGPSILRIQQVVRGDSAAYFCASSPERTGVISNYGYTFGSGTRLTVV.

J is TRBJ1-2 and V is TRBV24-1; no clear D. Trimming removed 6 bases at V and 4 bases at J, with 8 bases between. The CDR3 has 12 amino acids. The germline gives CDR1 KGHDR, CDR2 SFDVKD. CDR3 loop: CATSRGGYGYTF. As DNA, the CDR3 is TGTGCCACCAGTCGAGGAGGCTATGGCTACACCTTC.

This clone appeared a single time. V gene TRBV11-2 combines with J gene TRBJ2-3; 14 bases align to TRBD2. Unmatched junction bases numbered 7, after V lost 5 bases and J lost 0 bases. This CDR3 is built from 18 residues. The germline CDR1 and CDR2 sequences are SGHAT and FQNNGV. CDR3 residues: CASSRGLAGGGSTDTQYF. As DNA, the CDR3 is TGTGCCAGCAGCCGCGGACTAGCGGGAGGTGGAAGCACAGATACGCAGTATTTT.

This sequence joins TRBV20-1 and TRBJ2-5; 8 bases match TRBD2. The J segment lost 1 base and the V segment lost 3 bases, leaving 10 bases of the junction unmatched. The CDR3 is made up of 16 amino acids. Germline V gene lookup returns CDR1 DFQATT and CDR2 SNEGSKA (reference sequence). The CDR3 protein is CSASPLAGPLQETQYF. The CDR3 nucleotides are TGCAGTGCTAGTCCCCTAGCGGGTCCCCTCCAAGAGACCCAGTACTTC.

The J gene is TRBJ2-1, the V gene TRBV5-1, with 10 bases that match TRBD2. The CDR3 spans 17 residues. V trimming: 2 bases; J trimming: 0 bases; junction bases outside the gene matches: 5. Germline V CDR1 and CDR2: SGHRS, YFSETQ. CDR3 sequence: CASSLSGGAGSYNEQFF. The CDR3, as DNA: TGCGCCAGCAGCTTAAGCGGGGGGGCCGGCTCCTACAATGAGCAGTTCTTC.

This clone is a singleton in its sample. The J gene is TRBJ2-1, the V gene TRBV9, with TRBD2 identical over 13 bases. J lost 10 bases, V lost 1 base, and 5 bases had no gene match. This CDR3 is 15 amino acids long. Germline V lookup: CDR1 SGDLS, CDR2 YYNGEE. CDR3 loop: CASSVMGTSGVEQFF. Here the CDR3 DNA reads TGTGCCAGCAGCGTAATGGGGACTAGCGGGGTCGAGCAGTTCTTC.

The V call is TRBV28, the J call TRBJ2-7, with 10 bases aligning to TRBD1. The CDR3 has 14 residues. Germline V gene data show CDR1 as MDHEN and CDR2 as SYDVKM. V lost 4 bases and J lost 2; bases outside the gene matches: 2. Here the CDR3 reads CASSWDRGTYEQYF. The CDR3 region has the DNA TGTGCCAGCAGTTGGGACAGGGGAACCTACGAGCAGTACTTC.

The chain links TRBV28 to TRBJ1-5; D call uncertain. Germline-derived CDR1 and CDR2 are MDHEN and SYDVKM. The CDR3 is 13 residues long. The V end lost 8 bases, the J end lost 5 bases, and 13 bases lay between the germline ends. DNA of the CDR3: TGTGCCAGCTATCTGGGCGGGTATCAGCCCCAGCATTTT. Residues: CASYLGGYQPQHF.

The CDR3 DNA reads as TGTGCCAGCAGCTCCCCTAGCGGGGGGGCGTCCGGGGAGCTGTTTTTT. It yields the protein CASSSPSGGASGELFF. This rearrangement joins TRBV7-9 to TRBJ2-2; 12 nucleotides match TRBD2. The length of the CDR3 is 16 residues. The V gene's germline CDR1 is SEHNR and CDR2 FQNEAQ (reference sequence). V dropped 4 bases and J dropped 6; count of bases not matched to a gene: 6.